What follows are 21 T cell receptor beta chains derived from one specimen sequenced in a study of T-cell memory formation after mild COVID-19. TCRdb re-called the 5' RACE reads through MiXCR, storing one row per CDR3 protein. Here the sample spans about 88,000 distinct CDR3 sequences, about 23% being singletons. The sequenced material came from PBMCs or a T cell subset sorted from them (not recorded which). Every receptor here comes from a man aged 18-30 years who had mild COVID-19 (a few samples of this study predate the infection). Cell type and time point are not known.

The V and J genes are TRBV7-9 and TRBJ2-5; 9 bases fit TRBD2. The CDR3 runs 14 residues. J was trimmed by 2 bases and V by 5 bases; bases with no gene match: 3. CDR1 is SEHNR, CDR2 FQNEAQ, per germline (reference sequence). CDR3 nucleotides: TGTGCCAGCAGCCCAACTAGCGGGCAAGAGACCCAGTACTTC. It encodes CASSPTSGQETQYF.

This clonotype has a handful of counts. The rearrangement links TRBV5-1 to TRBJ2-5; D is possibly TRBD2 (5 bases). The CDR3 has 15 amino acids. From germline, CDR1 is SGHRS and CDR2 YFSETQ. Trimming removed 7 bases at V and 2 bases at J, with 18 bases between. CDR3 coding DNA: TGCGCCAGCGCCCCCTTCGGACTTCCACAAGAGACCCAGTACTTC. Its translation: CASAPFGLPQETQYF.

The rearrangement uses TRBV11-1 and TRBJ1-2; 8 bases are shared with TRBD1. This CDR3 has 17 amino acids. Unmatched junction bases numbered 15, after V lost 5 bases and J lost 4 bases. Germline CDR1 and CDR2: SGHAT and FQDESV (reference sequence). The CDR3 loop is CASSLRTGTKYLYGYTF. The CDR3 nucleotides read TGTGCCAGCAGCCTCCGGACAGGGACCAAATACCTCTATGGCTACACCTTC.

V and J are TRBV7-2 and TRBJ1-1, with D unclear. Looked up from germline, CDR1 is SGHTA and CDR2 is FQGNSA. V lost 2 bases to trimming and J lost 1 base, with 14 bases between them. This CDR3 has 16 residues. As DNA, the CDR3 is TGTGCCAGCAGCTTACGAAGCGGCCGAGGGAACACTGAAGCTTTCTTT. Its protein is CASSLRSGRGNTEAFF.

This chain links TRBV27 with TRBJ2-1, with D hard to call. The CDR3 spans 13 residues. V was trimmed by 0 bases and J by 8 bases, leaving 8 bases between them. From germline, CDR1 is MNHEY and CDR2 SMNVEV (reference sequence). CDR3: CASSLSGAHEQFF. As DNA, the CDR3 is TGTGCCAGCAGTTTATCAGGCGCCCATGAGCAGTTCTTC.

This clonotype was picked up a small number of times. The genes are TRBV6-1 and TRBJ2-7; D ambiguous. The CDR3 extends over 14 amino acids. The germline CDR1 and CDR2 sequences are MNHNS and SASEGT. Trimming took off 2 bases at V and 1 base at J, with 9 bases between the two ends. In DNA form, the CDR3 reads TGTGCCAGCAGTGAAATTTCGGAATCCTACGAGCAGTACGTC. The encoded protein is CASSEISESYEQYV.

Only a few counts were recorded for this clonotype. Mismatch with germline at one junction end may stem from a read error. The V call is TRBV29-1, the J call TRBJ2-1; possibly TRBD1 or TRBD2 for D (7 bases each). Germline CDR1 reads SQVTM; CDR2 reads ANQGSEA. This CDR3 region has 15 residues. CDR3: CSVPPSTGDYHEQFF. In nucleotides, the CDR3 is TGCAGCGTTCCCCCTAGTACAGGGGACTACCATGAGCAGTTCTTC.

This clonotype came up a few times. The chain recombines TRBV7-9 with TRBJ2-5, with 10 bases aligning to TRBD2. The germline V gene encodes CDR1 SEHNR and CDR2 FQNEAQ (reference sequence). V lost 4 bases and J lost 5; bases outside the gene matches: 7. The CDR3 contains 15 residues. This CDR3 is CASSSGLADGETQYF. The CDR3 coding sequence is TGTGCCAGCAGCTCCGGACTAGCGGATGGGGAGACCCAGTACTTC. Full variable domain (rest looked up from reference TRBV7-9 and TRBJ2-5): DTGVSQNPRHKITKRGQNVTFRCDPISEHNRLYWYRQTLGQGPEFLTYFQNEAQLEKSRLLSDRFSAERPKGSFSTLEIQRTEQGDSAMYLCASSSGLADGETQYFGPGTRLLVL.

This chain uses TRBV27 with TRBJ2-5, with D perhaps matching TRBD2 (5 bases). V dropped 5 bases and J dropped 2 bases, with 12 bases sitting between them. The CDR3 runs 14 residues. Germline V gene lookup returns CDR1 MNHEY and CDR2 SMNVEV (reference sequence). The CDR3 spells CASSIHGVQETQYF. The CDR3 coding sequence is TGTGCCAGCAGTATCCACGGGGTACAAGAGACCCAGTACTTC.

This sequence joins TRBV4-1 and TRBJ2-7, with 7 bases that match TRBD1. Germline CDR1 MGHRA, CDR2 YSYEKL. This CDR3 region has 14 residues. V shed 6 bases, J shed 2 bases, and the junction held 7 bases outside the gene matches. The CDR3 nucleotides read TGCGCCAGCAGTCGCCGACAGGGAGCCTACGAGCAGTACTTC. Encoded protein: CASSRRQGAYEQYF.

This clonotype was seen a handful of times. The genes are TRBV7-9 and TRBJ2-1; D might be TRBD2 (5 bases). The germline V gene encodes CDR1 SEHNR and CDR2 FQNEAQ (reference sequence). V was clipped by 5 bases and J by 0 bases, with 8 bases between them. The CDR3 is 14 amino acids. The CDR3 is CASSPRGSYNEQFF. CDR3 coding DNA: TGTGCCAGCAGCCCCCGGGGCTCCTACAATGAGCAGTTCTTC. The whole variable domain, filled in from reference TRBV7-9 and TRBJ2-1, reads DTGVSQNPRHKITKRGQNVTFRCDPISEHNRLYWYRQTLGQGPEFLTYFQNEAQLEKSRLLSDRFSAERPKGSFSTLEIQRTEQGDSAMYLCASSPRGSYNEQFFGPGTRLTVL.

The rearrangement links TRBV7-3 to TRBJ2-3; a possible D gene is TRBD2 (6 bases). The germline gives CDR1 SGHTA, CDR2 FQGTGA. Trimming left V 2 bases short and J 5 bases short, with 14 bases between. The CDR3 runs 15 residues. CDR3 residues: CASSLGGGEVDTQYF. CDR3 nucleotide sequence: TGTGCCAGCAGCTTAGGCGGCGGGGAGGTAGATACGCAGTATTTT.

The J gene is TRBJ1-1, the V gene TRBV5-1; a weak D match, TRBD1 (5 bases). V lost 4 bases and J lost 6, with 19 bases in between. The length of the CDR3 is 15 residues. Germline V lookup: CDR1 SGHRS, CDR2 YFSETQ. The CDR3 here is CASSPWTRMVAEAFF. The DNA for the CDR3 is TGCGCCAGCAGCCCGTGGACAAGGATGGTCGCTGAAGCTTTCTTT.

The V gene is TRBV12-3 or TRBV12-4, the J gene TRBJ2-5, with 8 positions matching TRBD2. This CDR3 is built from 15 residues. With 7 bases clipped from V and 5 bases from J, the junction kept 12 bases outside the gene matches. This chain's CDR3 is CASKNSIGLAETQYF. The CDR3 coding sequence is TGTGCCAGCAAGAACTCCATCGGACTAGCCGAGACCCAGTACTTC.

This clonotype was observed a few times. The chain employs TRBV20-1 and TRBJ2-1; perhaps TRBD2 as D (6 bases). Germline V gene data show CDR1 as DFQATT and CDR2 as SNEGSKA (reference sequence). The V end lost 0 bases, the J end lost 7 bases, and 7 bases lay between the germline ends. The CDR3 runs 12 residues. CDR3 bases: TGCAGTGCTAGAGATGGAGGGAATGAGCAGTTCTTC. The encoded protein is CSARDGGNEQFF.

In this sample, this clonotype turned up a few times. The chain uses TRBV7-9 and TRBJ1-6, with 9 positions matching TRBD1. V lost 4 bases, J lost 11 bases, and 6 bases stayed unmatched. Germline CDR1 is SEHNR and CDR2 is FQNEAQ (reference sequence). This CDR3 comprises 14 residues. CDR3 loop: CASSSTGGLAPLHF. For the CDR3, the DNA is TGTGCCAGCAGCTCAACAGGGGGCTTGGCACCCCTCCACTTT. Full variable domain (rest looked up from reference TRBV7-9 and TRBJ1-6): DTGVSQNPRHKITKRGQNVTFRCDPISEHNRLYWYRQTLGQGPEFLTYFQNEAQLEKSRLLSDRFSAERPKGSFSTLEIQRTEQGDSAMYLCASSSTGGLAPLHFGNGTRLTVT.

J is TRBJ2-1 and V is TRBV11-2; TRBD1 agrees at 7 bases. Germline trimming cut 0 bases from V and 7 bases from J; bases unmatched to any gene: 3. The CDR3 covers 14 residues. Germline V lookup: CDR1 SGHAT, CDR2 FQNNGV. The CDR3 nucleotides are TGTGCCAGCAGCTTAGAGGTGGGACAGAATGAGCAGTTCTTC. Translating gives CASSLEVGQNEQFF.

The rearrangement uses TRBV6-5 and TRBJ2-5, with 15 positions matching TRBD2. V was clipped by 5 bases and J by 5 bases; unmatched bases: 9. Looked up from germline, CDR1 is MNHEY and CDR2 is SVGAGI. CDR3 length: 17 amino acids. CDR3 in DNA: TGTGCCAGCAGTCCCGGACTAGCGGGGGGGCCTGGGGAGACCCAGTACTTC. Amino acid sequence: CASSPGLAGGPGETQYF.

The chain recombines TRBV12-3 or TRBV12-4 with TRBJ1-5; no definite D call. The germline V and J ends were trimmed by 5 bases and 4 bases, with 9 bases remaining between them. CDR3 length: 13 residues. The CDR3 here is CASSRTGNQPQHF. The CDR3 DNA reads TGTGCCAGCAGTCGGACTGGGAATCAGCCCCAGCATTTT.

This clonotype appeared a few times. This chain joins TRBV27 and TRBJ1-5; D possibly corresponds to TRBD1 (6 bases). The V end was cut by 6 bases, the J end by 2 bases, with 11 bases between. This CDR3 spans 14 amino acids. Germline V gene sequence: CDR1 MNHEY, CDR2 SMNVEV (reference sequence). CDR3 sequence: CASRGASGNQPQHF. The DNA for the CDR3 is TGTGCCAGCAGGGGGGCGTCGGGCAATCAGCCCCAGCATTTT.

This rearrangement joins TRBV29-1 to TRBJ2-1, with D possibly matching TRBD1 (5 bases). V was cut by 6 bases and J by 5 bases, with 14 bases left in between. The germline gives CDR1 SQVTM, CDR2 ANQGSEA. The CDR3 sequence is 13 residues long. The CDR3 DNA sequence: TGCAGCGTCAGACAGCCACCTGACAATGAGCAGTTCTTC. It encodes CSVRQPPDNEQFF.